This entry describes one T cell receptor beta chain. The source of the sample is a study of T cells in Graves' hyperthyroidism and ophthalmopathy. Amplification yielded TCR beta CDR3 regions, with RNA transcripts as the source. Carried out on the TCR CDR3, a first-round RT-PCR used the HTBI primer set. TCRdb reanalysed the multiplex PCR reads using MiXCR and keeps one entry per CDR3 protein. The top ten clones hold about 43% of a sample with a few hundred thousand distinct CDR3 sequences, 35% to 50% of them seen once. Criteria for exclusion of patients were uncontrolled infection, other autoimmune disease, pregnancy or lactation. Orbital computed tomography and thyroid ultrasound, together with serum TRAb and thyroxine and clinical symptoms, were used for diagnoses. The TCR originated in an adult woman with Graves' disease, either hyperthyroidism or ophthalmopathy (not recorded which). The sequenced material came from peripheral blood or thyroid tissue (not recorded which).

The CDR3 DNA is TGTGCCAGCACCCTACGGAGAGTTCAAGAGACCCAGTACTTC. Residues: CASTLRRVQETQYF. This chain links TRBV7-6 with TRBJ2-5; D not certain. CDR3 size: 14 residues. Trimming removed 7 bases at V and 2 bases at J, with 14 bases between. From germline, CDR1 is SGHVS and CDR2 FNYEAQ.